A single sample is the source of the 17 T cell receptor beta chains below, sequenced in a study of blood T cell repertoires in COVID-19. Generated by immunoSEQ multiplex PCR, the TCRdb table keeps only in-frame clones and is missing some. The repertoire includes about 480,000 clones, 88% of them detected once, and approximately 1.8% sits in the top ten. Material for sequencing was PBMCs or T cells enriched from blood (not recorded which). These receptors were obtained from a woman aged 40 to 50 who had recovered from COVID-19.

The chain couples TRBV13 to TRBJ2-1; TRBD2 matches 9 bases. V was clipped by 5 bases and J by 8 bases; unmatched bases: 28. CDR1 is PRHDT, CDR2 FYEKMQ, per germline (reference sequence). The CDR3 runs to 21 residues. CDR3 residues: CASSITIPDFRGRAVYDEQFF. CDR3 nucleotides: TGTGCCAGCAGCATCACAATCCCGGACTTTCGCGGGAGGGCCGTATATGATGAGCAGTTCTTC.

To note about this clone: Other DNA sequences within the sample encode an identical CDR3. The chain uses TRBV29-1 and TRBJ2-5; 11 nucleotides agree with TRBD1. The CDR3 consists of 13 residues. V dropped 6 bases and J dropped 4; count of bases not matched to a gene: 4. Germline V gene sequence: CDR1 SQVTM, CDR2 ANQGSEA. The CDR3, as DNA: TGCAGCGTCGGGACAGGGGGACGAGAGACCCAGTACTTC. It yields the protein CSVGTGGRETQYF.

This chain links TRBV7-9 with TRBJ1-2; D is perhaps TRBD1 (6 bases). V was shortened by 3 bases and J by 8 bases, with 16 bases between the two germline ends. The CDR3 is 14 amino acids. In germline, CDR1 is SEHNR, CDR2 FQNEAQ (reference sequence). CDR3 nucleotides: TGTGCCAGCAGCTTGGACAGCCCCTACGGCGGCTACACCTTC. This sequence encodes CASSLDSPYGGYTF.

V usage is TRBV19 and J usage is TRBJ2-4, with D perhaps TRBD2 (5 bases). Trimming stripped 7 bases from V and 5 bases from J, with 15 bases between. This CDR3 spans 14 amino acids. Germline CDR1 LNHDA, CDR2 SQIVND (reference sequence). CDR3 nucleotides: TGTGCCAGTACGGGGAACAATCCCCAAAACATTCAGTACTTC. The encoded protein is CASTGNNPQNIQYF.

Remarks on this clone: Distinct nucleotide sequences in the sample also encode this CDR3. The chain recombines TRBV7-2 with TRBJ1-1; D possibly corresponds to TRBD1 (5 bases). CDR3 size: 14 residues. V lost 2 bases and J 2 bases, leaving 9 bases between the germline ends. The V gene's germline CDR1 is SGHTA and CDR2 FQGNSA. The CDR3 is CASSLRGLNTEAFF. CDR3 DNA: TGTGCCAGCAGCTTAAGGGGACTCAACACTGAAGCTTTCTTT.

V and J are TRBV10-3 and TRBJ2-7; D might be TRBD2 (6 bases). Germline CDR1 ENHRY, CDR2 SYGVKD. V dropped 0 bases and J dropped 3 bases, with 12 bases sitting between them. This CDR3 region has 15 residues. CDR3 nucleotides: TGTGCCATCAGTGAGTCAAACGGGGGAATCTACGAGCAGTACTTC. This encodes CAISESNGGIYEQYF.

The V call is TRBV7-8, the J call TRBJ2-2; D possibly corresponds to TRBD2 (6 bases). Germline V gives CDR1 SGHVS, CDR2 FQNEAQ. The V end was cut by 8 bases, the J end by 1 base, with 11 bases between. The CDR3 spans 14 residues. The CDR3 protein is CASQFSGNTGELFF. CDR3 bases: TGTGCCAGCCAATTTAGCGGGAACACCGGGGAGCTGTTTTTT.

The chain is built from TRBV4-1 and TRBJ1-1, with D unresolved. The CDR3 sequence is 14 residues long. CDR1 and CDR2 from the germline V gene are MGHRA and YSYEKL. Trimming cost V 0 bases and J 3 bases, with 8 bases left between them. The CDR3 coding sequence is TGCGCCAGCAGCCAAGATCACCGGGACACTGAAGCTTTCTTT. This sequence encodes CASSQDHRDTEAFF.

This clone has more than one count but fewer than ten. The rearrangement links TRBV5-1 to TRBJ2-7, with TRBD1 identical over 9 bases. The CDR3 is made up of 14 amino acids. CDR1 and CDR2 (germline): SGHRS, YFSETQ. The junction had 11 bases not matched to a gene; V was cut back by 7 bases and J by 6 bases. CDR3 loop: CASSPGTGRSEQYF. CDR3 sequence (DNA): TGCGCCAGCTCACCCGGGACAGGGCGGAGCGAGCAGTACTTC. The variable domain in full, with the rest retrieved from reference TRBV5-1 and TRBJ2-7, is KAGVTQTPRYLIKTRGQQVTLSCSPISGHRSVSWYQQTPGQGLQFLFEYFSETQRNKGNFPGRFSGRQFSNSRSEMNVSTLELGDSALYLCASSPGTGRSEQYFGPGTRLTVT.

About this clone: Other DNA sequences from this sample encode an identical CDR3 as well. The chain joins TRBV5-1 to TRBJ1-1, with D possibly being TRBD1 (5 bases). The germline CDR1 and CDR2 sequences are SGHRS and YFSETQ. V was pared by 5 bases and J by 2 bases, with 7 bases between. The CDR3 consists of 12 residues. DNA of the CDR3: TGCGCCAGCAGGACAGCAAACACTGAAGCTTTCTTT. Translating it yields CASRTANTEAFF.

This sequence joins TRBV7-2 and TRBJ1-2, with D possibly matching TRBD1 (6 bases). The germline gives CDR1 SGHTA, CDR2 FQGNSA. This CDR3 has 12 amino acids. Trimming left V 2 bases short and J 7 bases short, with 8 bases between. CDR3 in amino acids: CASSLTGFGYTF. The DNA for the CDR3 is TGTGCCAGCAGCTTAACAGGGTTTGGCTACACCTTC.

The V and J genes are TRBV5-6 and TRBJ2-7; no clear D. Germline V lookup: CDR1 SGHDT, CDR2 YYEEEE. CDR3 length: 12 residues. Trimming took off 1 base at V and 2 bases at J, with 4 bases between the two ends. This CDR3 reads CASSLSTYEQYF. Here the CDR3 DNA reads TGTGCCAGCAGCTTGTCTACCTACGAGCAGTACTTC.

V gene TRBV7-6 combines with J gene TRBJ2-5, with TRBD1 identical over 7 bases. Germline CDR1 and CDR2: SGHVS and FNYEAQ. The V gene end was trimmed by 5 bases and the J gene end by 5 bases; junction bases not matched to a gene: 8. The CDR3 contains 14 residues. The CDR3, as DNA: TGTGCCAGCAGCCCGACAGGGATGGGGGAGACCCAGTACTTC. Its protein is CASSPTGMGETQYF.

This clone has only a few counts. The gene calls are TRBV29-1 and TRBJ1-1; maybe TRBD1 (5 bases). The CDR3 contains 13 residues. Per the germline V gene, CDR1 is SQVTM and CDR2 is ANQGSEA. Trimming shortened V by 4 bases and J by 4 bases, and 13 bases separated the two germline ends. The CDR3 DNA follows: TGCAGCGTTGGGATCTCGGGGGGCACTGAAGCTTTCTTT. Protein: CSVGISGGTEAFF.

The chain is built from TRBV7-2 and TRBJ2-2, with D possibly TRBD2 on 6 matching bases. CDR3 size: 17 residues. Between the trimmed V and J ends, which lost 2 bases and 8 bases, there was a span of 21 bases. Germline V gives CDR1 SGHTA, CDR2 FQGNSA. CDR3 protein: CASSLFSWVADEGELFF. CDR3 nucleotides: TGTGCCAGCAGCTTATTTAGTTGGGTAGCGGACGAAGGGGAGCTGTTTTTT. The whole variable domain, remainder taken from reference TRBV7-2 and TRBJ2-2, is GAGVSQSPSNKVTEKGKDVELRCDPISGHTALYWYRQSLGQGLEFLIYFQGNSAPDKSGLPSDRFSAERTGGSVSTLTIQRTQQEDSAVYLCASSLFSWVADEGELFFGEGSRLTVL.

This chain joins TRBV7-6 and TRBJ2-1; 9 nucleotides align to TRBD2. This CDR3 is built from 16 residues. CDR1 and CDR2 from the germline V gene are SGHVS and FNYEAQ. Trimming at V came to 5 bases and at J to 0 bases, leaving 5 bases not matched to a gene. CDR3 coding DNA: TGTGCCAGCAGCCAAGCTAGCGGGATCTCCTACAATGAGCAGTTCTTC. Protein: CASSQASGISYNEQFF.

The table lists this clone with a count of one. The chain is built from TRBV18 and TRBJ2-1; 8 nucleotides align to TRBD2. Trimming removed 4 bases from V and 6 bases from J; junction bases left unmatched: 8. Germline V gene sequence: CDR1 KGHSH, CDR2 LQKENI. The CDR3 length is 15 residues. The CDR3 nucleotides are TGTGCCAGCTCACTAGAGCGGGAGTTTGGCAATGAGCAGTTCTTC. Protein: CASSLEREFGNEQFF.